A single T cell receptor (beta chain) is shown here with its context. This clonotype was observed a few times. It lacks a known antigen. No base qualities exist here, and no much larger clone lies one base off it. From its cysteine to its phenylalanine, the CDR3 spans 15 amino acids. The entry retains the CDR3 DNA only, 45 bases that are in frame from base 1. Unmatched junction bases come to 9, with V trimmed by 0 bases and J by 5 bases. CDR1 and CDR2 are drawn from the germline V gene (reference sequence): GTSNPN, SVGIG. Expansion of CD8+CD57+ cells had been shown by flow cytometry in the patients chosen for sequencing. Every patient had severe acquired aplastic anemia, diagnosed using the International Study of Aplastic Anemia and Agranulocytosis and Camitta criteria. No patient had received any therapy when blood was sampled. The study deep-sequenced TCR repertoires of sorted CD4+ and CD8+ blood T cells from severe aplastic anemia patients and healthy subjects. Patients were enrolled in the USA under clinicaltrials.gov protocols 00001620, 01623167, 00001397, 00071045, 00081523 and 00961064. Ficoll-Paque density gradient centrifugation was used to isolate peripheral blood mononuclear cells. CD4+ and CD8+ T cells were sorted by FACS or magnetic beads before DNA extraction.

This entry is derived from a study of CD8+CD57+ T cells in acquired aplastic anemia (dated by TCRdb to the late 2010s). About the investigation overall: A mean of approximately 3 ug of DNA, ranging from roughly 0.2 to 30 ug, was extracted from sorted CD4+ and CD8+ cells. A CD8+CD57+ expansion meant a frequency higher than the mean frequency seen in healthy subjects. The research as a whole found: CD8+ Simpson's diversity did not differ significantly between patients and healthy controls (P=0.060). About 30 CD8+ CDR3 sequences were found in both patients and controls but appeared to be highly expressed in patients and within the immunodominant clones of the patients.

Genomic DNA was used as template for profiling of TCR beta VDJ combinations and CDR3 sequences. An Illumina HiSeq 2000 was used for TCR repertoire sequencing. As for how the authors treated the data: Repertoire assessment relied on Simpson's diversity index, CDR3 size and DJ length profiles, and TRBV/TRBJ rearrangement plots. The most abundant DNA sequence in the deep sequencing data was taken as the immunodominant clone. CDR3 amino acid sequences were screened for sharing across subjects and compared with published repertoires and the VDJdb database. The public reads were run again by TCRdb, first through fastp at Q25 and then through MiXCR, and only productive beta chains were kept. Rows matching on CDR3 protein sequence are summarized as one entry with the most common DNA and genes. The V and J calls were determined by TCRdb, not by the authors. The sample data list about 160,000 distinct CDR3 sequences, and 40% to 60% of these were observed just once. The top ten clones comprise roughly 29% of the sample.

The specimen sequenced was sorted CD4+, CD8+, or CD8+CD57+ T cells (not recorded which) from PBMCs. The sequence links TRBV30 to TRBJ2-5, with 7 bases in between that match TRBD1. This sequence was found in a human donor with aplastic anemia. The CDR3 protein sequence reads: CAWSVPDRAVETQYF. In nucleotide form, the sequence is TGTGCCTGGAGTGTACCCGACAGGGCGGTGGAGACCCAGTACTTC.